A single sample is the source of the 29 T cell receptor beta chains below, sequenced in a study of CD4+ T cells in melanoma. Method: immunoSEQ multiplex PCR; TCRdb's copy keeps in-frame clones and lacks some. The sample holds under 20,000 clones, roughly four fifths seen once. Sequencing was performed on cells from a culture (not recorded whether cultured in vitro). The source is a human donor with melanoma.

CDR3 nucleotides: TGTGCCAGCAAGTCCTCTGGAAACACCATATATTTT. Its protein is CASKSSGNTIYF. This sequence joins TRBV6-5 and TRBJ1-3; unclear D gene. This CDR3 is built from 12 residues. Trimming left V 7 bases short and J 0 bases short, with 4 bases between. Per the germline V gene, CDR1 is MNHEY and CDR2 is SVGAGI.

The chain carries TRBV30 and TRBJ2-7; D gene ambiguous. The CDR3 is 15 amino acids. CDR1 is GTSNPN and CDR2 is SVGIG in the germline V gene (reference sequence). V lost 1 base and J 0 bases, leaving 13 bases between the germline ends. The CDR3 region is CAWSGGRRSSYEQYF. Written as DNA, the CDR3 is TGTGCCTGGAGTGGCGGACGGCGTAGCTCCTACGAGCAGTACTTC.

This clone was detected only a few times. The chain employs TRBV18 and TRBJ1-1; TRBD1 is a possible D gene (6 bases). Germline CDR1 is KGHSH and CDR2 is LQKENI. V was shortened by 1 base and J by 7 bases, with 19 bases between the two germline ends. The CDR3 is made up of 16 amino acids. In nucleotides, the CDR3 is TGTGCCAGCTCACCACAGGGTGGGGGCACCAGCTATGAAGCTTTCTTT. It yields the protein CASSPQGGGTSYEAFF.

The chain uses TRBV6-6 and TRBJ1-4, with unresolved D. The CDR3 is made up of 10 amino acids. Looked up from germline, CDR1 is MNHNY and CDR2 is SVGAGI (reference sequence). V lost 11 bases to trimming and J lost 7 bases, with 8 bases between them. The CDR3 DNA reads TGTGCCTCCCTGGGTGAAAAACTGTTTTTT. It is translated as CASLGEKLFF.

This chain joins TRBV19 and TRBJ1-5; no clear D gene. CDR1 LNHDA and CDR2 SQIVND come from the germline V gene (reference sequence). The CDR3 is 12 residues long. V was cut by 6 bases and J by 7 bases, with 10 bases left in between. CDR3 coding DNA: TGTGCCAGTAGGATTGGCTCGCAGCCCCAGCATTTT. Translation: CASRIGSQPQHF.

The chain couples TRBV13 to TRBJ2-3; tentative D call: TRBD2 (6 bases). V lost 3 bases to trimming and J lost 1 base, with 17 bases between them. CDR3 length equals 17 residues. CDR1 is PRHDT and CDR2 is FYEKMQ in the germline V gene (reference sequence). CDR3 nucleotides: TGTGCCAGCAGCTTGGATGCGGGACTCGGAGGCACAGATACGCAGTATTTT. Translation gives CASSLDAGLGGTDTQYF.

The rearrangement joins TRBV5-1 to TRBJ2-5; 7 bases map to TRBD2. Germline V gene lookup returns CDR1 SGHRS and CDR2 YFSETQ. The CDR3 loop spans 15 amino acids. Trimming cost V 2 bases and J 1 base; bases outside gene matches: 5. The DNA for the CDR3 is TGCGCCAGCAGCTTTCCCGGGGGGACCCAAGAGACCCAGTACTTC. The encoded protein is CASSFPGGTQETQYF.

In its sample, this clone was seen a few times. The chain carries TRBV7-3 and TRBJ2-1; D ambiguous. V was pared by 2 bases and J by 7 bases, with 9 bases between. Germline V gene lookup returns CDR1 SGHTA and CDR2 FQGTGA. This CDR3 contains 13 residues. The CDR3 reads CASSLGSVNEQFF. CDR3 nucleotide sequence: TGTGCCAGCAGCTTAGGGTCCGTGAATGAGCAGTTCTTC.

The genes are TRBV29-1 and TRBJ2-3, with D possibly TRBD2 on 7 matching bases. CDR1 and CDR2 (germline): SQVTM, ANQGSEA. Trimming took 5 bases from V and 4 from J, leaving 16 bases between them. This CDR3 contains 14 residues. CDR3 in amino acids: CSVRGARPPDTQYF. Here the CDR3 DNA reads TGCAGCGTTCGGGGGGCGCGTCCCCCAGATACGCAGTATTTT.

The J gene is TRBJ1-5, the V gene TRBV30, with 7 nucleotides matching TRBD1. After removal of 0 bases from V and 6 bases from J, the junction contained 5 bases not matched to a gene. The germline V gene encodes CDR1 GTSNPN and CDR2 SVGIG (reference sequence). The CDR3 is 14 amino acids. CDR3 in amino acids: CAWSVQGGPQPQHF. The CDR3 bases are TGTGCCTGGAGTGTACAAGGGGGCCCTCAGCCCCAGCATTTT.

The chain couples TRBV5-1 to TRBJ2-1, with 12 positions matching TRBD1. CDR1 and CDR2 from the germline V gene are SGHRS and YFSETQ. Trimming took 5 bases from V and 8 from J; bases not matched to a gene: 11. CDR3 length: 16 amino acids. The CDR3 spells CASSLQPGQGAYEQFF. CDR3 DNA: TGCGCCAGCAGTTTGCAACCGGGACAGGGGGCCTATGAGCAGTTCTTC.

This chain joins TRBV2 and TRBJ1-2, with 7 bases lining up with TRBD1. V dropped 6 bases and J dropped 8; count of bases not matched to a gene: 15. The CDR3 runs to 15 residues. In germline, CDR1 is SNHLY, CDR2 FYNNEI. The CDR3 sequence is CASSAQGITRHGYTF. The CDR3 DNA sequence: TGTGCCAGCAGCGCACAGGGGATTACGCGACACGGCTACACCTTC. Full variable domain (remainder filled in from reference TRBV2 and TRBJ1-2): EPEVTQTPSHQVTQMGQEVILRCVPISNHLYFYWYRQILGQKVEFLVSFYNNEISEKSEIFDDQFSVERPDGSNFTLKIRSTKLEDSAMYFCASSAQGITRHGYTFGSGTRLTVV.

This chain uses TRBV2 with TRBJ1-2; D not certain. The CDR3 sequence is 13 residues long. The V end was cut by 6 bases, the J end by 6 bases, with 14 bases between. From germline, CDR1 is SNHLY and CDR2 FYNNEI. The CDR3 nucleotides read TGTGCCAGCAGAGAGACATTCAGTCATGGCTACACCTTC. This sequence encodes CASRETFSHGYTF.

This clone was observed a few times. This sequence joins TRBV9 and TRBJ1-1; D ambiguous. This CDR3 is 14 amino acids long. Deletions cut 3 bases from V and 5 bases from J, with 14 bases between. Germline loops: CDR1 SGDLS, CDR2 YYNGEE. CDR3 DNA sequence: TGTGCCAGCAGCGCGACCACGAGGGTGACTGAAGCTTTCTTT. Protein: CASSATTRVTEAFF.

This clone was picked up one time. The rearrangement joins TRBV7-2 to TRBJ2-1, with 9 bases fitting TRBD2. The CDR3 covers 18 residues. Losses at the gene ends were 4 bases for V and 4 bases for J; bases not matched to a gene: 14. Germline CDR1 is SGHTA and CDR2 is FQGNSA. The CDR3 DNA is TGTGCCAGCAGCTATCGGCTGGCGGGGGGGATGGGATACAATGAGCAGTTCTTC. As protein: CASSYRLAGGMGYNEQFF.

The rearrangement joins TRBV29-1 to TRBJ2-3; the D is unclear. The germline gives CDR1 SQVTM, CDR2 ANQGSEA. This CDR3 contains 14 residues. Trimming took off 5 bases at V and 6 bases at J, with 18 bases between the two ends. The CDR3 protein is CSVPLVRASDTQYF. CDR3 bases: TGCAGCGTTCCTCTTGTAAGGGCCTCGGATACGCAGTATTTT.

The V gene is TRBV7-8, the J gene TRBJ2-5; tentatively, D is TRBD1 (5 bases). The CDR3 runs to 14 residues. The germline V gene has CDR1 SGHVS and CDR2 FQNEAQ. Trimming pared 5 bases from V and 1 base from J, leaving 11 bases between. The CDR3 DNA is TGTGCCAGCAGCCCAACCAGGGTCCAAGAGACCCAGTACTTC. This gives the protein CASSPTRVQETQYF.

The chain has TRBV7-2 and TRBJ1-2; possibly TRBD1 for D (5 bases). CDR1 SGHTA and CDR2 FQGNSA come from the germline V gene. The CDR3 has 15 amino acids. Trimming removed 1 base from V and 8 bases from J, with 17 bases in between. The CDR3, as DNA: TGTGCCAGCAGCTTAGATATCATGGGACGAGGGGGCTACACCTTC. It is translated as CASSLDIMGRGGYTF. Complete variable domain (other parts from reference TRBV7-2 and TRBJ1-2): GAGVSQSPSNKVTEKGKDVELRCDPISGHTALYWYRQSLGQGLEFLIYFQGNSAPDKSGLPSDRFSAERTGGSVSTLTIQRTQQEDSAVYLCASSLDIMGRGGYTFGSGTRLTVV.

The chain uses TRBV28 and TRBJ2-5, with TRBD1 matching 7 bases. The V gene end was trimmed by 4 bases and the J gene end by 2 bases; junction bases not matched to a gene: 7. Germline V gene lookup returns CDR1 MDHEN and CDR2 SYDVKM. This CDR3 comprises 15 residues. CDR3 DNA: TGTGCCAGCAGTTCATCCGGGACAGCTCAAGAGACCCAGTACTTC. Translation gives CASSSSGTAQETQYF. The complete variable domain, with remaining parts taken from reference TRBV28 and TRBJ2-5, reads DVKVTQSSRYLVKRTGEKVFLECVQDMDHENMFWYRQDPGLGLRLIYFSYDVKMKEKGDIPEGYSVSREKKERFSLILESASTNQTSMYLCASSSSGTAQETQYFGPGTRLLVL.

For the CDR3, the DNA is TGTGCCAGCAGGGGACAAGGGCCTAACTATGGCTACACCTTC. Its translation: CASRGQGPNYGYTF. The chain combines TRBV2 with TRBJ1-2; a possible D gene is TRBD1 (6 bases). Looked up from germline, CDR1 is SNHLY and CDR2 is FYNNEI. With 6 bases removed from V and 0 bases from J, the gap between germline ends came to 11 bases. The CDR3 has 14 amino acids. Full variable domain (missing parts from reference TRBV2 and TRBJ1-2): EPEVTQTPSHQVTQMGQEVILRCVPISNHLYFYWYRQILGQKVEFLVSFYNNEISEKSEIFDDQFSVERPDGSNFTLKIRSTKLEDSAMYFCASRGQGPNYGYTFGSGTRLTVV.

The rearrangement joins TRBV30 to TRBJ1-1, with D unclear. The V gene's germline CDR1 is GTSNPN and CDR2 SVGIG (reference sequence). V was trimmed by 4 bases and J by 5 bases, leaving 8 bases between them. The CDR3 is 11 residues long. This CDR3 reads CAWTRWTEAFF. CDR3 DNA sequence: TGTGCCTGGACCCGGTGGACTGAAGCTTTCTTT.

V and J are TRBV19 and TRBJ2-5; D might be TRBD1 or TRBD2, each matching 6 bases. In germline, CDR1 is LNHDA, CDR2 SQIVND (reference sequence). The CDR3 has 12 amino acids. Deletions cut 6 bases from V and 9 bases from J, with 14 bases between. The CDR3 coding sequence is TGTGCCAGTAGGGGGGGCACTAAGGCCCAGTACTTC. This encodes CASRGGTKAQYF. Filled out from reference TRBV19 and TRBJ2-5, the complete variable domain reads DGGITQSPKYLFRKEGQNVTLSCEQNLNHDAMYWYRQDPGQGLRLIYYSQIVNDFQKGDIAEGYSVSREKKESFPLTVTSAQKNPTAFYLCASRGGTKAQYFGPGTRLLVL.

The chain carries TRBV5-5 and TRBJ1-4; D is possibly TRBD1 (5 bases). Between the trimmed V and J ends, which lost 2 bases and 8 bases, there was a span of 19 bases. Germline CDR1 SGHKS, CDR2 YYEKEE (reference sequence). The CDR3 is 16 amino acids. CDR3 region: CASSFGSGDGGEKLFF. The CDR3 DNA reads TGTGCCAGCAGCTTCGGGTCGGGGGATGGGGGGGAAAAACTGTTTTTT.

The chain carries TRBV6-6 and TRBJ1-2; D ambiguous. The V and J ends lost 6 bases and 0 bases respectively, with 8 bases between them. Germline V lookup: CDR1 MNHNY, CDR2 SVGAGI (reference sequence). This CDR3 comprises 13 residues. The CDR3 sequence is CASSFLANYGYTF. Written as DNA, the CDR3 is TGTGCCAGCAGCTTTTTGGCTAACTATGGCTACACCTTC.

In nucleotides, the CDR3 is TGTGCCAGCAGCTTAGGGGGTCAGGGGTACTACGAGCAGTACTTC. This gives the protein CASSLGGQGYYEQYF. The chain uses TRBV7-6 and TRBJ2-7; TRBD1 might be the D (6 bases). The CDR3 runs to 15 residues. CDR1 and CDR2 (germline): SGHVS, FNYEAQ. Trimming cost V 1 base and J 3 bases, with 13 bases left between them.

In this sample, this clone turned up once. The chain links TRBV27 to TRBJ2-4; possible D gene TRBD1, 5 bases. Germline assignment: CDR1 MNHEY and CDR2 SMNVEV (reference sequence). The CDR3 loop spans 15 amino acids. V gave up 3 bases and J gave up 7 bases, with 16 bases separating them. CDR3 sequence (DNA): TGTGCCAGCAGTTTCCGGGCAGGACAAAGGAACATTCAGTACTTC. This gives the protein CASSFRAGQRNIQYF.

This chain links TRBV5-4 with TRBJ1-2; maybe TRBD1 (6 bases). This CDR3 comprises 16 residues. V was pared by 4 bases and J by 2 bases, with 18 bases between. The germline CDR1 and CDR2 sequences are SGHNT and YYREEE (reference sequence). For the CDR3, the DNA is TGTGCCAGCAGCGCCGCCATACAGGGAAGGAACTATGGCTACACCTTC. It specifies CASSAAIQGRNYGYTF.

This chain uses TRBV7-6 with TRBJ2-5; TRBD2 aligns across 9 bases. With 1 base clipped from V and 3 bases from J, the junction kept 9 bases outside the gene matches. Germline CDR1 SGHVS, CDR2 FNYEAQ. The CDR3 length is 17 residues. CDR3 sequence: CASSLGTSGPTKETQYF. CDR3 DNA sequence: TGTGCCAGCAGCTTAGGCACTAGCGGGCCGACTAAAGAGACCCAGTACTTC.

The rearrangement links TRBV11-2 to TRBJ1-6; unclear D gene. The CDR3 totals 13 residues. Germline V CDR1 and CDR2: SGHAT, FQNNGV. The germline V and J ends were trimmed by 6 bases and 6 bases, with 9 bases remaining between them. DNA of the CDR3: TGTGCCAGCAGAGGAGAATTTAATTCACCCCTCCACTTT. Its translation: CASRGEFNSPLHF.